This note documents a single T cell receptor (beta chain) sequence. The data were obtained in a study of blood T cell repertoires in COVID-19. Study as a whole: Samples of COVID-19 (acute and convalescent) were obtained from the United States, Italy and Spain. PBMCs, B-cell-depleted T cells, or T cells were the source of the cDNA or gDNA that made up the material.

In the study's own analysis: Reference gene primer amplification in the assay estimated nucleated cell counts. Using immunoSEQ multiplex PCR, the repertoire was profiled, and TCRdb retains in-frame clones only, with some absent. V, J and clone size reflect that table, while D and trimming were determined from the DNA. This table holds under 130,000 clones, approximately 89% found once. V shed 3 bases, J shed 9 bases, and the junction held 13 bases outside the gene matches. The CDR3 runs 17 residues. Germline V gives CDR1 LGHDT, CDR2 YNNKEL (reference sequence). Material for sequencing was peripheral blood. The chain has TRBV3-1 (or the pseudogene TRBV3-2) and TRBJ2-1; 11 bases line up with TRBD2. The TCR sequence derives from a woman older than 75 in a cohort sampled during active COVID-19. For the CDR3, the DNA is TGTGCCAGCAGCCATATAAGGATGACTAGCGGGGTGAGTGAGCAGTTCTTC. Its translation is CASSHIRMTSGVSEQFF.